This TCR beta chain was captured in a study of blood T cell repertoires in COVID-19. Overall study: Whether acute or convalescent, the COVID-19 samples came from the United States, Italy and Spain. T cells, B-cell-depleted T cells, or PBMCs supplied cDNA or gDNA.

A Seattle source enrolled patients during active infection and followed them longitudinally. Authors' methods: Researchers report that nucleated cell counts were estimated from reference gene primer amplification. Data came from immunoSEQ multiplex PCR; TCRdb stores just in-frame clones and leaves some out. That table is the source of V, J and clone size, and D and trimming were worked out from the DNA. The data hold 80,000 to 95,000 clones, with roughly 76% observed a single time. V lost 2 bases to trimming and J lost 1 base; unmatched junction nucleotides: 4. Germline V CDR1 and CDR2: MNHEY, SVGAGI. This CDR3 is built from 16 residues.

The sample taken for sequencing was peripheral blood. This sequence was found in an elderly man with COVID-19, enrolled during active disease. The chain has TRBV6-5 and TRBJ1-3, with 8 bases aligning to TRBD1. The CDR3 loop reads CASSYGGQVSGNTIYF. The CDR3 nucleotides read TGTGCCAGCAGTTACGGGGGACAGGTGTCTGGAAACACCATATATTTT.